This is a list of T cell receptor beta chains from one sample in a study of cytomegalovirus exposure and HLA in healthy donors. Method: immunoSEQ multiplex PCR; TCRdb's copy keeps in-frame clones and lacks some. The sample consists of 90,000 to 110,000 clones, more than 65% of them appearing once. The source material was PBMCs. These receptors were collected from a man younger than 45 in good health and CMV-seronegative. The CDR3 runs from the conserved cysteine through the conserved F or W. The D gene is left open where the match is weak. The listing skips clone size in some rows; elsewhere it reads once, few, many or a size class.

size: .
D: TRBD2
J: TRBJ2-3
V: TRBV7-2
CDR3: CASSSLAGGDTQYF
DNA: TGTGCCAGCAGCTCCCTAGCCGGGGGGGATACGCAGTATTTT

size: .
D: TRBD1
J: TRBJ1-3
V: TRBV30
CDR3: CAWSTTGQGRSGNTIYF
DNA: TGTGCCTGGAGTACAACGGGACAGGGACGCTCTGGAAACACCATATATTTT

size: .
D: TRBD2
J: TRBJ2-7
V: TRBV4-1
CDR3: CASSQGLAGVSEQYF
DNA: TGCGCCAGCAGCCAAGGACTAGCGGGAGTTTCCGAGCAGTACTTC

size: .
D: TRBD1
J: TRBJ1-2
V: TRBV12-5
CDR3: CASGLVPTGQGYTF
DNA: TGTGCTAGTGGTTTGGTCCCGACAGGGCAGGGCTACACCTTC

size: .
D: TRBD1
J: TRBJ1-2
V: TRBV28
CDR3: CASSLTTGGYGYTF
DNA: TGTGCCAGCAGTTTAACCACAGGGGGCTATGGCTACACCTTC

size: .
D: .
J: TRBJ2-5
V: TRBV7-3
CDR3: CASSSTSAGTQYF
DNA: TGTGCCAGCAGCTCCACGTCGGCAGGGACCCAGTACTTC

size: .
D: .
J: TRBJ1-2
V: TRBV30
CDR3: CAWSQTGIGYTF
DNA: TGTGCCTGGAGCCAAACAGGGATAGGCTACACCTTC

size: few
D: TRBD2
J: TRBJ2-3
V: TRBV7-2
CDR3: CASSISGTSVDTQYF
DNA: TGTGCCAGCAGCATCTCCGGGACTAGCGTGGATACGCAGTATTTT

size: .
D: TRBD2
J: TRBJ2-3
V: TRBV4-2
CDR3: CASSQVTSGATDTQYF
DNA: TGTGCCAGCAGCCAAGTTACTAGCGGGGCGACAGATACGCAGTATTTT

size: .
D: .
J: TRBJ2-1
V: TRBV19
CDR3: CASTRGAKSSYNEQFF
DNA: TGTGCCAGTACCAGGGGGGCGAAGAGCTCCTACAATGAGCAGTTCTTC

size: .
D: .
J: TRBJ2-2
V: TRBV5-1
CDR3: CASSLDTNTGELFF
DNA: TGCGCCAGCAGCCTGGACACGAACACCGGGGAGCTGTTTTTT

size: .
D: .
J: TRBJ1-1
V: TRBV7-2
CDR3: CASSSSGGMNTEAFF
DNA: TGTGCCAGCAGCTCCTCGGGAGGAATGAACACTGAAGCTTTCTTT

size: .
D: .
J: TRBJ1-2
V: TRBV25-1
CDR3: CASSAVTANYGYTF
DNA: TGTGCCAGCAGTGCCGTTACAGCTAACTATGGCTACACCTTC

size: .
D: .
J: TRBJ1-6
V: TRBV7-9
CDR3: CASSIKQGRESPLHF
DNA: TGTGCCAGCAGCATTAAACAGGGTCGAGAATCACCCCTCCACTTT

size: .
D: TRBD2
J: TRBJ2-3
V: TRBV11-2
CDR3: CASRRDYSTDTQYF
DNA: TGTGCCAGCAGAAGGGACTATAGCACAGATACGCAGTATTTT

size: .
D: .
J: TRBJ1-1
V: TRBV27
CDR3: CASSLRPLRELAFF
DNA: TGTGCCAGCAGTTTACGCCCCTTGAGGGAGTTGGCTTTCTTT

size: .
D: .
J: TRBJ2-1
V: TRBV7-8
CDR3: CASSQSGLSYNEQFF
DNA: TGTGCCAGCAGCCAAAGCGGCCTCTCCTACAATGAGCAGTTCTTC

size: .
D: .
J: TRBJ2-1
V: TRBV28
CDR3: CASLGADGSNEQFF
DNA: TGTGCCAGTTTGGGGGCGGACGGATCCAATGAGCAGTTCTTC

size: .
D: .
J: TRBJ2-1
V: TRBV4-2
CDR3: CASSQESERVAYNEQFF
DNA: TGTGCCAGCAGCCAAGAGTCCGAGCGGGTGGCCTACAATGAGCAGTTCTTC

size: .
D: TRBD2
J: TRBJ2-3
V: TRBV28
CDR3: CASSDLGRETDTQYF
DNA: TGTGCCAGCAGTGATCTAGGGCGGGAGACAGATACGCAGTATTTT

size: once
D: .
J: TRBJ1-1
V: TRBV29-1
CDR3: CSVGEGYMNTEAFF
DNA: TGCAGCGTCGGGGAGGGTTACATGAACACTGAAGCTTTCTTT

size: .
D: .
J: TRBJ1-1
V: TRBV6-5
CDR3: CASWQNTEAFF
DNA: TGTGCCAGTTGGCAAAACACTGAAGCTTTCTTT

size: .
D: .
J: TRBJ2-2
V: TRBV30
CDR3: CAWGVQGGTGELFF
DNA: TGTGCCTGGGGGGTCCAGGGGGGAACCGGGGAGCTGTTTTTC

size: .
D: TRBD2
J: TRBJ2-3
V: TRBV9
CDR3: CASSVELAGDTQYF
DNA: TGTGCCAGCAGCGTAGAACTAGCGGGAGATACGCAGTATTTT

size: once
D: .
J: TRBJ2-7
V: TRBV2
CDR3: CASSDSYEQYF
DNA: TGTGCCAGCAGTGACAGCTACGAGCAGTACTTC

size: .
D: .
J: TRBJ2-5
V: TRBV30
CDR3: CAWSESLAVSRETQYF
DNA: TGTGCCTGGAGTGAATCACTCGCCGTGTCCCGCGAGACCCAGTACTTC

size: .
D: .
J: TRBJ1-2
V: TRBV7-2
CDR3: CASSPQPSNYGYTF
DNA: TGTGCCAGCAGTCCACAGCCCAGTAACTATGGCTACACCTTC

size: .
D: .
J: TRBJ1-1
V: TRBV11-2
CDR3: CASSTDRNTEAFF
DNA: TGTGCCAGCAGCACCGACAGGAACACTGAAGCTTTCTTT

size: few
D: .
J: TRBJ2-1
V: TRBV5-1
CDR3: CASSLGGNEQFF
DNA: TGCGCCAGCAGCTTAGGCGGGAATGAGCAGTTCTTC

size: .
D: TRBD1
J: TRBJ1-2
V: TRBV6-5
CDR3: CASSLIPQGAVVGYTF
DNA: TGTGCCAGCAGTTTAATACCTCAGGGGGCGGTAGTCGGCTACACCTTC

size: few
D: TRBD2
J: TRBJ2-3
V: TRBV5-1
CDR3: CASSSHTPGLAGGGDTQYF
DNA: TGCGCCAGCAGCTCGCATACACCGGGACTAGCGGGAGGAGGAGATACGCAGTATTTT

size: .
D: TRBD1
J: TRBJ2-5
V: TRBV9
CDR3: CASSPTGGETQYF
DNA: TGTGCCAGCAGCCCGACAGGGGGAGAGACCCAGTACTTC

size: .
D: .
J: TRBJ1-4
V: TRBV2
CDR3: CASSTPRVADEKLFF
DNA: TGTGCCAGCAGTACCCCCAGGGTTGCCGATGAAAAACTGTTTTTT

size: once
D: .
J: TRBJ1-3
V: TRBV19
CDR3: CASSLLWTRTGNTIYF
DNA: TGTGCCAGTAGCCTCCTGTGGACAAGGACGGGAAACACCATATATTTT

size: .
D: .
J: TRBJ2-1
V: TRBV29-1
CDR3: CSVERLNEQFF
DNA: TGCAGCGTTGAGCGGCTTAATGAGCAGTTCTTC

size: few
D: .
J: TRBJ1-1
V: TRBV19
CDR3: CASRGGNTEAFF
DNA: TGTGCCAGTAGGGGGGGGAACACTGAAGCTTTCTTT

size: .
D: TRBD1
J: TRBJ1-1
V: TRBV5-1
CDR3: CASSPQGASTEAFF
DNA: TGCGCCAGCAGCCCCCAGGGGGCGAGTACTGAAGCTTTCTTT

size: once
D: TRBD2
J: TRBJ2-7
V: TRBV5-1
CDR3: CARGPSLGLAGVGYEQYF
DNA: TGCGCCAGAGGCCCGTCGTTGGGACTAGCGGGAGTGGGCTACGAGCAGTACTTC

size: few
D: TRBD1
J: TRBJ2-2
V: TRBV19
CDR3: CASSRQGGRTGELFF
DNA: TGTGCCAGTAGTCGACAGGGGGGACGAACCGGGGAGCTGTTTTTT

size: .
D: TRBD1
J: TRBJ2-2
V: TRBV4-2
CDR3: CASSAQPGQGTGELFF
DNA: TGTGCCAGCAGCGCCCAACCGGGACAGGGGACCGGGGAGCTGTTTTTT

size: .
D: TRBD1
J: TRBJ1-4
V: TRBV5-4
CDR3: CASRIGQGANEKLFF
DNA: TGTGCCAGCAGAATTGGACAGGGGGCTAATGAAAAACTGTTTTTT

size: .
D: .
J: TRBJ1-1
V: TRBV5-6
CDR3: CASSLPGHAGLNTEAFF
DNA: TGTGCCAGCAGCTTACCGGGACACGCCGGACTGAACACTGAAGCTTTCTTT

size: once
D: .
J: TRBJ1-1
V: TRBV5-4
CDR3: CASSTARTGTEAFF
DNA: TGTGCCAGCAGCACCGCCAGAACCGGGACTGAAGCTTTCTTT

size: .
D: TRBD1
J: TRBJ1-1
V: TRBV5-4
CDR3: CASSWDRTEAFF
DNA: TGTGCCAGCAGCTGGGACAGAACTGAAGCTTTCTTT

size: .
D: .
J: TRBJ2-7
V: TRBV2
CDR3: CASNRDSLTYEQYF
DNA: TGTGCCAGCAATCGGGACTCTCTTACCTACGAGCAGTACTTC

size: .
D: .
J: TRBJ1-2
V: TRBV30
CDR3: CAWSTTRNYGYTF
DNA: TGTGCCTGGAGTACCACGAGGAACTATGGCTACACCTTC